This T cell receptor beta chain is drawn from a study of T cell responses to AZD1222 COVID-19 vaccine. The CDR3 is 15 residues long. Trimming cost V 4 bases and J 0 bases, with 12 bases left between them. CDR1 and CDR2 from the germline V gene are MNHEY and SMNVEV (reference sequence). The table came from immunoSEQ multiplex PCR; TCRdb's copy has only in-frame clones and leaves some out. The repertoire includes 150,000 to 200,000 clones, 80% to 95% of them detected once, and 1.3% to 1.5% sits in the top ten. The clonotype comes from an adult in good health. The sample was peripheral blood, taken on day 0 of AZD1222 vaccination. V and J are TRBV27 and TRBJ1-1, with D maybe TRBD1 (5 bases). This chain's CDR3 is CASSSLGRVNTEAFF. The CDR3 nucleotides are TGTGCCAGCAGTTCCCTCGGCAGGGTGAACACTGAAGCTTTCTTT.